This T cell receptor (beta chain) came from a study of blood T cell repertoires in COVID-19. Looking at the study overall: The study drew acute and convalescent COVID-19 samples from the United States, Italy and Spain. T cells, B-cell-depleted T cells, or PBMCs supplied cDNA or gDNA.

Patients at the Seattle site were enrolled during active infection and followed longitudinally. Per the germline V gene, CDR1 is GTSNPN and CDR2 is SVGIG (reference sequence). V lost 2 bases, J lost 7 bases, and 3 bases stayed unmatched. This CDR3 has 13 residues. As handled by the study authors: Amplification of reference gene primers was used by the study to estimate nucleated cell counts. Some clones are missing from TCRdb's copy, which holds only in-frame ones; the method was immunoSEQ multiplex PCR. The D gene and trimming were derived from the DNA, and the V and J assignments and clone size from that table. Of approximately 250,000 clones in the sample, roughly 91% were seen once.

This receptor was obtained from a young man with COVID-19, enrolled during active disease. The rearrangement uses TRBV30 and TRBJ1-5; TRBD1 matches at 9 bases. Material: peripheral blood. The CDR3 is CAWSTQGAQPQHF. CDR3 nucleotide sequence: TGTGCCTGGAGTACACAGGGGGCCCAGCCCCAGCATTTT.